The rows below give T cell receptor beta chains drawn from one sample of a study of blood T cell repertoires in COVID-19. Profiled with immunoSEQ multiplex PCR; TCRdb holds only in-frame clones, not every one. The sample includes 210,000 or so clones, approximately 87% of them seen just once. The sequenced sample was peripheral blood. The receptor set was obtained from a woman aged 45-60 years with acute or convalescent COVID-19. The CDR3 runs from the conserved cysteine through the conserved F or W. Each record gives: V gene, J gene, clone size, D gene, CDR3 DNA, CDR3 protein. A D gene is named only where the DNA matches it firmly. Expanded clones get a size class; other rows say once, few or many, or leave the size out.

TRBV7-3	TRBJ2-1	.	TRBD2	TGTGCCAGCAGCTTCATTCCGGGGGGGCCGGATGAGCAGTTCTTC	CASSFIPGGPDEQFF
TRBV7-8	TRBJ1-1	few	TRBD1	TGTGCCAGCATGTTTCAGGGGGTCACTGAAGCTTTCTTT	CASMFQGVTEAFF
TRBV2	TRBJ1-6	.	.	TGTGCCAGCTACAGGGATCCGAATTCACCCCTCCACTTT	CASYRDPNSPLHF
TRBV2	TRBJ1-3	once	TRBD1	TGTGCCAGCAGGGACAGGGCAGGAAACACCATATATTTT	CASRDRAGNTIYF
TRBV6-4	TRBJ2-2	.	.	TGTGCCAGCAGTGACGGGGGACTTACCGGGGAGCTGTTTTTT	CASSDGGLTGELFF
TRBV5-1	TRBJ2-3	.	TRBD2	TGCGCCAGCAGCTACGGCGGGCGGGGGGGGACAGATACGCAGTATTTT	CASSYGGRGGTDTQYF
TRBV10-3	TRBJ2-7	once	TRBD2	TGTGCCATCAGGTCGACTAGCGGGGTTAGCTCCTACGAGCAGTACTTC	CAIRSTSGVSSYEQYF
TRBV9	TRBJ2-1	few	TRBD2	TGTGCCAGCAGCGTAGGGACTAGCGGGGGCAAAATGAGGAATGAGCAGTTCTTC	CASSVGTSGGKMRNEQFF
TRBV29-1	TRBJ1-1	.	TRBD1	TGCAGCGCTACGGACAGGGGAAGGACTGAAGCTTTCTTT	CSATDRGRTEAFF
TRBV20-1	TRBJ2-5	few	.	TGCAGTGCTAGTCACACGACACAAGAGACCCAGTACTTC	CSASHTTQETQYF
TRBV11-2	TRBJ2-7	.	.	TGTGCCAGCAGCCCCAGCGGGTCAACCTACGAGCAGTACTTC	CASSPSGSTYEQYF
TRBV6-5	TRBJ2-1	.	TRBD2	TGTGCCGGTAGTAGCGGGAGTCTTGGGAAGAATGAGCAGTTCTTC	CAGSSGSLGKNEQFF
TRBV19	TRBJ1-6	.	.	TGTGCCAGTAGCGAATACTTAGTTGATCTATTCCCCCTCCACTTT	CASSEYLVDLFPLHF
TRBV30	TRBJ2-1	.	TRBD2	TGTGCCTGGAGTCCCCTCAGGAGCGGGAGGGCCCATGAGCAGTTCTTC	CAWSPLRSGRAHEQFF
TRBV2	TRBJ2-7	once	TRBD2	TGTGCCAGCAGAGTTAGCGGGGGACTTCACGAGCAGTACTTC	CASRVSGGLHEQYF
TRBV4-3	TRBJ2-3	once	TRBD2	TGCGCCAGTGCAAGGGGGGGACTAGCGGGAGATACGCAGTATTTT	CASARGGLAGDTQYF
TRBV5-1	TRBJ2-1	.	TRBD2	TGCGCCAGCTCGGGACTAGCGGGGCCTGTGTTTTATGAGCAGTTCTTC	CASSGLAGPVFYEQFF
TRBV2	TRBJ1-3	.	.	TGTGCCAGCAGCCCCAGAGGCGTGAACTCTGGAAACACCATATATTTT	CASSPRGVNSGNTIYF
TRBV24-1	TRBJ1-5	.	TRBD1	TGTGCCACCAGTGATCCAGACAGGGGAGATCAGCCCCAGCATTTT	CATSDPDRGDQPQHF
TRBV4-1	TRBJ2-7	.	.	TGCGCCAGCAGCCCCGGGAGCGGACCTTTCTACGAGCAGTACTTC	CASSPGSGPFYEQYF
TRBV5-1	TRBJ2-2	.	.	TGCGCCAGCAGCTTGGCCGTACAGTCGAACACCGGGGAGCTGTTTTTT	CASSLAVQSNTGELFF
TRBV4-2	TRBJ2-3	.	TRBD1	TGTGCCAGCAGCCAAGACGGGACAGGGATAACAGATACGCAGTATTTT	CASSQDGTGITDTQYF
TRBV11-2	TRBJ1-1	once	TRBD1	TGTGCCAGCAGCGCAAGACAGGGGGCGAGCACTGAAGCTTTCTTT	CASSARQGASTEAFF
TRBV5-5	TRBJ1-1	.	.	TGTGCCAGTAGTAACAGGGCGGACACTGAAGCTTTCTTT	CASSNRADTEAFF
TRBV19	TRBJ1-5	.	.	TGTGCCAGTAGTATGGAAGGACATAGCAATCAGCCCCAGCATTTT	CASSMEGHSNQPQHF
TRBV3-1/TRBV3-2	TRBJ2-5	.	TRBD2	TGTGCCAGCAGCCCCGGACTAGCGGGGCACCAAGAGACCCAGTACTTC	CASSPGLAGHQETQYF
TRBV4-1	TRBJ1-5	.	TRBD1	TGCGCCAGCAGCCAAGTAGGGTCAGGGGGCCTAGGCCAGCCCCAGCATTTT	CASSQVGSGGLGQPQHF
TRBV19	TRBJ1-4	.	TRBD1	TGTGCCAGTAGGTTGACAGGGGTTGATGAAAAACTGTTTTTT	CASRLTGVDEKLFF
TRBV2	TRBJ1-1	.	.	TGTGCCAGCACCCTATATCAGGGGAACACTGAAGCTTTCTTT	CASTLYQGNTEAFF
TRBV6-6	TRBJ1-1	once	TRBD1	TGTGCCAGCAGCCGGGGACAGGGGGCGCGAACTGAAGCTTTCTTT	CASSRGQGARTEAFF
TRBV4-3	TRBJ2-1	.	.	TGCGCCAGCAGCCAAGGCGGAACGAACAATGAGCAGTTCTTC	CASSQGGTNNEQFF
TRBV11-2	TRBJ1-2	.	TRBD1	TGTGCCAGCAGCATAACGACAGGGCAGAGTTTCTATGGCTACACCTTC	CASSITTGQSFYGYTF
TRBV19	TRBJ1-4	.	TRBD1	TGTGCCAGTAGTTATAGGGGACAGGGGGATGAAAAACTGTTTTTT	CASSYRGQGDEKLFF
TRBV2	TRBJ2-3	.	.	TGTGCCAGCACGAGCGGACTTAGCTCAGATACGCAGTATTTT	CASTSGLSSDTQYF
TRBV18	TRBJ2-2	.	.	TGTGCCAGCTCACCCGGACAACCAGAGGAGCTGTTTTTT	CASSPGQPEELFF
TRBV7-9	TRBJ2-7	.	TRBD1	TGTGCCAGCGAGGGGACAGGGAAGGGCGAGCAGTACTTC	CASEGTGKGEQYF
TRBV5-4	TRBJ2-3	.	TRBD2	TGTGCCAGCAGCTTACATAGCGGGAGCCTAATAACAGATACGCAGTATTTT	CASSLHSGSLITDTQYF
TRBV6-5	TRBJ2-1	few	TRBD2	TGTGCCAGCAGTCCTAGCGGAGATTACAATGAGCAGTTCTTC	CASSPSGDYNEQFF